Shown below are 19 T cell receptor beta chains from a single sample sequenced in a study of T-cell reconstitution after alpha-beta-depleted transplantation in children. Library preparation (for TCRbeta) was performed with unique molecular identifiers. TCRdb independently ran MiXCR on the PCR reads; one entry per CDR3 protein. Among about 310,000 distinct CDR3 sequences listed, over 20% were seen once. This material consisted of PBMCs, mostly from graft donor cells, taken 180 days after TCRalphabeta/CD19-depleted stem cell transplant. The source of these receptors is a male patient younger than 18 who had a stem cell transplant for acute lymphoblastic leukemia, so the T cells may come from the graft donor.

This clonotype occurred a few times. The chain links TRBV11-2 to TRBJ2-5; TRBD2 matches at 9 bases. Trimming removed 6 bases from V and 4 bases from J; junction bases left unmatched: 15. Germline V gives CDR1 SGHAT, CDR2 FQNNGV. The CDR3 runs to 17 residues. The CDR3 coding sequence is TGTGCCAGCAGATCCTCCCCTTCTAGCGGGATCGGAGAGACCCAGTACTTC. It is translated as CASRSSPSSGIGETQYF.

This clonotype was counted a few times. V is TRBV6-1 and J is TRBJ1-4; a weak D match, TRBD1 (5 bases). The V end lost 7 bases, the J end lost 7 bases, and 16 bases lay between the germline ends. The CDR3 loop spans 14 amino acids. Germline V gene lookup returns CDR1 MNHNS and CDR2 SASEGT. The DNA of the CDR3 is TGTGCCAGCACCGAGACAGCATGGGGTGAAAAACTGTTTTTT. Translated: CASTETAWGEKLFF.

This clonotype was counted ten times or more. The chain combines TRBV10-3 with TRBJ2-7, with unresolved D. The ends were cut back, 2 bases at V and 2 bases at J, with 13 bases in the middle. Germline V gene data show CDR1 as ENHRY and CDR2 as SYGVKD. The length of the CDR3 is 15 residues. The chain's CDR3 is CAISERHSSAYEQYF. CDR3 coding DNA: TGTGCCATCAGTGAGAGGCACAGCAGCGCCTACGAGCAGTACTTC.

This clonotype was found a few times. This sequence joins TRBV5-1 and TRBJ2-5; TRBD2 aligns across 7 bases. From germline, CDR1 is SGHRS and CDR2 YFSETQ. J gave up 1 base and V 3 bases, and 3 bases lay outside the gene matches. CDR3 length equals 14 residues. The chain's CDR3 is CASSWGLFQETQYF. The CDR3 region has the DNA TGCGCCAGCAGCTGGGGACTATTCCAAGAGACCCAGTACTTC.

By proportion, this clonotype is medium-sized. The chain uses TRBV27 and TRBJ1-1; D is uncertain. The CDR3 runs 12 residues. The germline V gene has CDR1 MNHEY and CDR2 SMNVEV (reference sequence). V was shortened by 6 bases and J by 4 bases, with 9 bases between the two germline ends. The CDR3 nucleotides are TGTGCCAGCAGCTTACGGGGCACTGAAGCTTTCTTT. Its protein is CASSLRGTEAFF.

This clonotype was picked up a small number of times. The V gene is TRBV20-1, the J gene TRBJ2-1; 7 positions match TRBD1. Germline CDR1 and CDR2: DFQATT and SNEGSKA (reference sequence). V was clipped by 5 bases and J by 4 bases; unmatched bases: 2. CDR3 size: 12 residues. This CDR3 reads CSASDRYNEQFF. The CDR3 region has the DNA TGCAGTGCTTCGGACAGGTACAATGAGCAGTTCTTC.

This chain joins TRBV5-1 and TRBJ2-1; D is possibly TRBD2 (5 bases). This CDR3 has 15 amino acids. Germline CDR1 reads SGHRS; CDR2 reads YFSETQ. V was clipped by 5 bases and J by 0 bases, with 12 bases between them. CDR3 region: CASRGSGSSYNEQFF. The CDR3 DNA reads TGCGCCAGCAGGGGATCGGGGAGCTCCTACAATGAGCAGTTCTTC.

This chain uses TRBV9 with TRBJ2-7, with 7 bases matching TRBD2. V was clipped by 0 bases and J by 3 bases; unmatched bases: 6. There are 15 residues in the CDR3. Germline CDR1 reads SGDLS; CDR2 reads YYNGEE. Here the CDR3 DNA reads TGTGCCAGCAGCGTAGGGGAGGGGAGGAACTACGAGCAGTACTTC. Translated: CASSVGEGRNYEQYF.

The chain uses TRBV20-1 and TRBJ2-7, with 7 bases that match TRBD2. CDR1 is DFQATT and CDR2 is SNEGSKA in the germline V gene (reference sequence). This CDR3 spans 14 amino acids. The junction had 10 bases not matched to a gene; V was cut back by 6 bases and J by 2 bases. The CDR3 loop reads CSAPSGGRAYEQYF. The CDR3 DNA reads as TGCAGTGCCCCATCGGGCGGGAGAGCCTACGAGCAGTACTTC.

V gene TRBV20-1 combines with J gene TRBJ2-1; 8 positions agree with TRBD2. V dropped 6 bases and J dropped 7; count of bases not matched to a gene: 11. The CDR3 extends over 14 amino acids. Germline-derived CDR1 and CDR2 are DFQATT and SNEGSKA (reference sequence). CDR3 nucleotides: TGCAGTGCGGAGGGACTAGTCCCTAGGAATGAGCAGTTCTTC. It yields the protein CSAEGLVPRNEQFF.

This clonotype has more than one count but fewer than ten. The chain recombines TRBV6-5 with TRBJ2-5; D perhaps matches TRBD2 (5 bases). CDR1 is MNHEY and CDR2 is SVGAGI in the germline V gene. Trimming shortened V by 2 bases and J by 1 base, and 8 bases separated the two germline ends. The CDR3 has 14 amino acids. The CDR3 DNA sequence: TGTGCCAGCAGTTACGAGGGAATCCAAGAGACCCAGTACTTC. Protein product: CASSYEGIQETQYF.

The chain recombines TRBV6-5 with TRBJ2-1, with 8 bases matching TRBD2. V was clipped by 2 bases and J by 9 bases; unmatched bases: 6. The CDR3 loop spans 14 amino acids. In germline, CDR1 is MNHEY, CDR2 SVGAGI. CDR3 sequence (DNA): TGTGCCAGCAGTTACCAGCGGGAGATGGGTGAGCAGTTCTTC. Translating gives CASSYQREMGEQFF.

CDR3 loop: CASSPFGQGNSPLHF. For the CDR3, the DNA is TGTGCCAGCAGCCCTTTCGGACAGGGGAATTCACCCCTCCACTTT. This chain uses TRBV16 with TRBJ1-6; 9 bases agree with TRBD1. The CDR3 length is 15 residues. The germline CDR1 and CDR2 sequences are KGHSY and FQNENV. The junction had 5 bases not matched to a gene; V was cut back by 4 bases and J by 7 bases.

The DNA of the CDR3 is TGTGCCAGCAGCCTCGGACTAGCGGGAACGGCAGATACGCAGTATTTT. It encodes CASSLGLAGTADTQYF. The chain links TRBV4-2 to TRBJ2-3; 12 bases map to TRBD2. The CDR3 extends over 16 amino acids. Germline values: CDR1 LGHNA, CDR2 YNFKEQ. V shed 4 bases and J 4 bases; nucleotides not matched to a gene: 6.

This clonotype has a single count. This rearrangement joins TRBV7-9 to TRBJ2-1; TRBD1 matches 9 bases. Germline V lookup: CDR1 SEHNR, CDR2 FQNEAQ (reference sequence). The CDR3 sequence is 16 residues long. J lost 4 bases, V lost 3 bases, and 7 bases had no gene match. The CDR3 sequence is CASSFPDRGWYNEQFF. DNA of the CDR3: TGTGCCAGCAGCTTCCCTGACAGGGGGTGGTACAATGAGCAGTTCTTC.

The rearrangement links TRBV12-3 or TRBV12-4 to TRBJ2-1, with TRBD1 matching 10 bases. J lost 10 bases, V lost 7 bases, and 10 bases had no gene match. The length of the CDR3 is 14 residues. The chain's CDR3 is CASKPGQGTREQFF. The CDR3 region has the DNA TGTGCCAGCAAACCGGGACAGGGGACCCGCGAGCAGTTCTTC.

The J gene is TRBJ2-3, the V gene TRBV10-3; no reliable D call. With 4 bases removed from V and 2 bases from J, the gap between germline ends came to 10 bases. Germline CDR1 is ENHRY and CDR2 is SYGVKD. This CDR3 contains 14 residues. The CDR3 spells CAISVGLPTDTQYF. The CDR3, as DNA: TGTGCCATCAGTGTGGGTTTACCCACAGATACGCAGTATTTT.

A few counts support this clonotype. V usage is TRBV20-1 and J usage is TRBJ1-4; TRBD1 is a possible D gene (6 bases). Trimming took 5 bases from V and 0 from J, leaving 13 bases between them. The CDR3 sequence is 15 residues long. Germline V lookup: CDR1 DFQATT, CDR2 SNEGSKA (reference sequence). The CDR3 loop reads CSAPQGPATNEKLFF. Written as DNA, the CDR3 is TGCAGTGCTCCCCAGGGGCCCGCAACTAATGAAAAACTGTTTTTT.

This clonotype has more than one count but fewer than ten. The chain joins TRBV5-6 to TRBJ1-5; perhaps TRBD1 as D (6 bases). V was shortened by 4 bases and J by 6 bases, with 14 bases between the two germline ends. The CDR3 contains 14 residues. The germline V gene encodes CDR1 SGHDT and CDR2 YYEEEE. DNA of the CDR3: TGTGCCAGCAGCGTATCAACAGGGATTCAGCCCCAGCATTTT. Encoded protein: CASSVSTGIQPQHF.